Sequencing of this T cell receptor beta chain was carried out in a study of low-dose radiotherapy and immunotherapy resistance in tumors. About the research overall: Treatment of Cohort 1 consisted of 0.5 Gy per fraction every 2 weeks, adding up to 6.5 Gy. Intravenous cyclophosphamide 200 mg/m2 was given every two weeks, one day before radiation and immunotherapy.

The V and J ends lost 3 bases and 10 bases, in that order; junction bases with no gene match: 8. Germline loops: CDR1 GTSNPN, CDR2 SVGIG (reference sequence). There are 14 residues in the CDR3. cDNA synthesis used a TRAV/TRBV-specific primer set for both chains. It was with a constant-region primer and a V-primer adapter that TCRs were amplified over roughly 19 PCR cycles. Using its own MiXCR run on the reads, TCRdb lists one record per CDR3 protein. The data show 65,000 to 85,000 distinct CDR3 sequences, with about a sixth seen just once and roughly 1.4% held by the top ten. Time point: after trial treatment. Indicated treatment: LDRT plus nivolumab, ipilimumab, low-dose cyclophosphamide and aspirin (RACIN trial). Donors received nivolumab, ipilimumab, aspirin, low-dose cyclophosphamide and low-dose radiotherapy. This clonotype was seen once. A read error may be the cause here, since a much bigger clone is one base away.

The rearrangement uses TRBV30 and TRBJ2-1; 11 positions match TRBD2. The source of this sequence is a male donor with prostate cancer. The material was PBMCs, obtained after low-dose radiotherapy plus immunotherapy. DNA of the CDR3: TGTGCCTGGAGATTAGCGGGAGGGCCTCGGGAGCAGTTCTTC. Its translation is CAWRLAGGPREQFF.